These 11 T cell receptor beta chains were all obtained from the same sample, sequenced in a study of blood T cell repertoires in COVID-19 (dated by TCRdb to 2019 to 2021). Library prep was done by the immunoSEQ multiplex PCR assay. TCRdb's version of the immuneACCESS table is confined to in-frame rearrangements and falls short of the full clone set. An unresolved V gene accounts for under half of the shortfall where checked; the remainder is of unknown origin. For this sample there are 110,000 or so clones; approximately 88% appear just once. The biggest ten clones account for less than 9.5% of the sample. The sample consisted of peripheral blood. These receptors originate from a woman between 40 and 50 years old with acute or convalescent COVID-19.

The V call is TRBV5-1, the J call TRBJ2-2, with D perhaps TRBD1 (6 bases). Germline-derived CDR1 and CDR2 are SGHRS and YFSETQ. The CDR3 runs to 17 residues. Trimming removed 0 bases from V and 2 bases from J, with 14 bases in between. The CDR3 loop reads CASSLGQRGINTGELFF. The CDR3 DNA reads as TGCGCCAGCAGCTTGGGACAGAGGGGGATTAACACCGGGGAGCTGTTTTTT.

The chain links TRBV19 to TRBJ1-5; D is perhaps TRBD1 (6 bases). Germline V lookup: CDR1 LNHDA, CDR2 SQIVND (reference sequence). This CDR3 has 13 amino acids. Trimming removed 6 bases from V and 6 bases from J, with 12 bases in between. This CDR3 is CASSPQGSQPQHF. CDR3 bases: TGTGCCAGTAGCCCCCAGGGGAGTCAGCCCCAGCATTTT.

The chain uses TRBV7-8 and TRBJ1-2; D perhaps matches TRBD1 (6 bases). CDR3 length: 15 amino acids. With 5 bases removed from V and 0 bases from J, the gap between germline ends came to 13 bases. Germline CDR1 and CDR2: SGHVS and FQNEAQ. The CDR3 region is CASSPGGSANYGYTF. The CDR3 region has the DNA TGTGCCAGCAGCCCGGGGGGCTCAGCTAACTATGGCTACACCTTC.

The rearrangement links TRBV20-1 to TRBJ2-7; 7 bases align to TRBD2. This CDR3 has 11 residues. CDR1 and CDR2 (germline): DFQATT, SNEGSKA (reference sequence). J was trimmed by 4 bases and V by 8 bases; bases with no gene match: 5. The CDR3 loop reads CSSGGGYEQYF. DNA of the CDR3: TGCAGTTCTGGGGGGGGGTACGAGCAGTACTTC.

This clone was picked up one time. The rearrangement uses TRBV5-4 and TRBJ1-2; TRBD1 agrees at 11 bases. Germline trimming cut 4 bases from V and 3 bases from J; bases unmatched to any gene: 11. Germline V gives CDR1 SGHNT, CDR2 YYREEE (reference sequence). This CDR3 has 17 amino acids. CDR3 sequence: CASSPGTGGATHYGYTF. CDR3 coding DNA: TGTGCCAGCAGCCCCGGGACAGGGGGAGCGACCCACTATGGCTACACCTTC.

The chain recombines TRBV7-2 with TRBJ2-1; tentative D call: TRBD1 (5 bases). The CDR3 spans 15 residues. V lost 1 base, J lost 7 bases, and 14 bases lay in between. CDR1 and CDR2 (germline): SGHTA, FQGNSA. CDR3 amino acids: CASSLDHRTPNEQFF. CDR3 DNA: TGTGCCAGCAGCTTAGATCACAGGACCCCTAATGAGCAGTTCTTC.

The chain couples TRBV6-6 to TRBJ2-7; 8 bases match TRBD1. There are 13 residues in the CDR3. In germline, CDR1 is MNHNY, CDR2 SVGAGI (reference sequence). With V trimmed by 6 bases and J by 3 bases, 4 bases remained unmatched. The CDR3 region is CASRSRGLYEQYF. CDR3 nucleotide sequence: TGTGCCAGCAGGAGCAGGGGGCTCTACGAGCAGTACTTC.

This chain connects TRBV7-8 to TRBJ1-5; D remains unclear. V shed 6 bases and J shed 3 bases, with 9 bases lying between them. Germline V gene lookup returns CDR1 SGHVS and CDR2 FQNEAQ. The CDR3 sequence is 13 residues long. CDR3 in DNA: TGTGCCAGCAGTAGGAGTTACAATCAGCCCCAGCATTTT. This gives the protein CASSRSYNQPQHF.

The CDR3 DNA reads as TGTGCCAGCAGCCGACTAGCGGGGGGGAGCACAGATACGCAGTATTTT. It specifies CASSRLAGGSTDTQYF. This chain links TRBV5-6 with TRBJ2-3; 14 bases map to TRBD2. Losses at the gene ends were 4 bases for V and 0 bases for J; bases not matched to a gene: 1. Germline V gene lookup returns CDR1 SGHDT and CDR2 YYEEEE. The CDR3 covers 16 residues.

V is TRBV18 and J is TRBJ2-7; TRBD1 is a possible D gene (6 bases). Trimming pared 0 bases from V and 0 bases from J, leaving 15 bases between. CDR1 and CDR2 (germline): KGHSH, LQKENI. This CDR3 is 17 amino acids long. The CDR3 nucleotides read TGTGCCAGCTCACCACCGGCAATTGACAGGAGCTCCTACGAGCAGTACTTC. Translating gives CASSPPAIDRSSYEQYF.

The chain links TRBV5-1 to TRBJ1-4; TRBD1 matches 7 bases. Per the germline V gene, CDR1 is SGHRS and CDR2 is YFSETQ. The CDR3 sequence is 15 residues long. The J segment lost 5 bases and the V segment lost 0 bases, leaving 4 bases of the junction unmatched. The CDR3 bases are TGCGCCAGCAGCTTGGCCGGGACAGACAATGAAAAACTGTTTTTT. It yields the protein CASSLAGTDNEKLFF.